This paragraph reports one T cell receptor beta chain. The method was immunoSEQ multiplex PCR; TCRdb's version includes in-frame clones alone and lacks a portion of them. The table records about 37,000 clones, roughly 82% of them present only once. Treatment indicated: preoperative locoregional IRX-2 cytokine immunotherapy. Losses at the gene ends were 0 bases for V and 2 bases for J; bases not matched to a gene: 10. Germline loops: CDR1 MNHGY, CDR2 SAAAGT. The CDR3 loop spans 18 amino acids. This specimen belongs to a study of preoperative IRX-2 immunotherapy in early breast cancer. This sample comprised lymph node tissue, obtained after IRX-2 immunotherapy. This TCR derives from a human donor with breast cancer. V usage is TRBV6-8 and J usage is TRBJ1-3; 7 bases agree with TRBD1. The CDR3 sequence: CASSYSNAGGVAGNTIYF. CDR3 coding DNA: TGTGCCAGCAGTTACTCGAATGCAGGGGGAGTCGCTGGAAACACCATATATTTT.